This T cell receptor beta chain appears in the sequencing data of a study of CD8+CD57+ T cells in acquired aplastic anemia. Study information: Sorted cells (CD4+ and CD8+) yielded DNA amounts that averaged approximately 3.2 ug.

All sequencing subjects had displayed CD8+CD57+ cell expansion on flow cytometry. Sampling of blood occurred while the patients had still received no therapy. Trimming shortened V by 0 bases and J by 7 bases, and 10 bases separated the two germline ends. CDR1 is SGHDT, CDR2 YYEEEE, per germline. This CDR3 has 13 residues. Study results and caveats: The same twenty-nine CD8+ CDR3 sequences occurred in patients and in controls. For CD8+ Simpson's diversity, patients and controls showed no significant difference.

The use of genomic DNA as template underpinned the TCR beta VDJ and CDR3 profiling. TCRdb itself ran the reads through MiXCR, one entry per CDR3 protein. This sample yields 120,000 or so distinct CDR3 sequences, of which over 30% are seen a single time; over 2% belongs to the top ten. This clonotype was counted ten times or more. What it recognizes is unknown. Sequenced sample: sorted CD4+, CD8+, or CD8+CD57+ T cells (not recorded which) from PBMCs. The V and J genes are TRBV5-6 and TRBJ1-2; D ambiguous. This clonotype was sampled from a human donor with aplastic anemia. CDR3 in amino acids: CASSLVGTGGYTF. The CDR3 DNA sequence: TGTGCCAGCAGCTTGGTGGGTACTGGTGGCTACACCTTC.